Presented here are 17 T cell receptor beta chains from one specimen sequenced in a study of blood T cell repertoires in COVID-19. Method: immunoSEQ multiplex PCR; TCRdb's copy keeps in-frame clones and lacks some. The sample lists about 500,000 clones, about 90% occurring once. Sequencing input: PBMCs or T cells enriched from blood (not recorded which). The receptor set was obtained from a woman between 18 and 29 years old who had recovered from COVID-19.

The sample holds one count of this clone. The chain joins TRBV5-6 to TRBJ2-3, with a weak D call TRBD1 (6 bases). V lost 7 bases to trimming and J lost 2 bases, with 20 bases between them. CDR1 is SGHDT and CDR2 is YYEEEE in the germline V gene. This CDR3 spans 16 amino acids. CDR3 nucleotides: TGTGCCAGCTCCATAATGGGGGACACATCCACAGATACGCAGTATTTT. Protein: CASSIMGDTSTDTQYF.

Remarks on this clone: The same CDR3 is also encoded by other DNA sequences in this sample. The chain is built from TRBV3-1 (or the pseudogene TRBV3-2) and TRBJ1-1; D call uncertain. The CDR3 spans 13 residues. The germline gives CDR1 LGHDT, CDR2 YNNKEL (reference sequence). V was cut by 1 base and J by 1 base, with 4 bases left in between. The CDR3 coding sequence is TGTGCCAGCAGCCAAGCCAGGAACACTGAAGCTTTCTTT. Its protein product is CASSQARNTEAFF.

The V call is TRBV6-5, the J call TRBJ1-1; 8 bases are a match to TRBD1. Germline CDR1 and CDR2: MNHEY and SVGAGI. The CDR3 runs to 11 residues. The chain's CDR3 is CAGQENTEAFF. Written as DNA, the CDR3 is TGTGCGGGACAGGAGAACACTGAAGCTTTCTTT.

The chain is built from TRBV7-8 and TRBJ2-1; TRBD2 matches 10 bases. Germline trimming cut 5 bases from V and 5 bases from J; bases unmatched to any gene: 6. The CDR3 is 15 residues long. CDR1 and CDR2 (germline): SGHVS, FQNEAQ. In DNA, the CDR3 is TGTGCCAGCAGCGGTACCGGGACTAGCGACAATGAGCAGTTCTTC. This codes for CASSGTGTSDNEQFF.

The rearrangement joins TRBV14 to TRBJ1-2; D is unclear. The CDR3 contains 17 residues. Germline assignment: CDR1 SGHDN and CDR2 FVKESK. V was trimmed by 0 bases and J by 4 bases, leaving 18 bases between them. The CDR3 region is CASSQDMWPSTGYGYTF. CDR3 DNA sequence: TGTGCCAGCAGCCAAGATATGTGGCCGTCGACGGGCTATGGCTACACCTTC.

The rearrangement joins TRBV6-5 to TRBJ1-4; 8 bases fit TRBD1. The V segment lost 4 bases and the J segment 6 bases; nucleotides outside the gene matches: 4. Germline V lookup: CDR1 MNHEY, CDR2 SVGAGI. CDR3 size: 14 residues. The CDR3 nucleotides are TGTGCCAGCAGTTTCAGGGGGCTAGATGAAAAACTGTTTTTT. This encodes CASSFRGLDEKLFF.

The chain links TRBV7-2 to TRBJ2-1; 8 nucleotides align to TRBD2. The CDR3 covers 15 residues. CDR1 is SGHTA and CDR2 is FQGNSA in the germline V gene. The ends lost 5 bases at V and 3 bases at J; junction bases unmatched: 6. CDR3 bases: TGTGCCAGCAGCCAACGGGGGGGGAACTACAATGAGCAGTTCTTC. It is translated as CASSQRGGNYNEQFF.

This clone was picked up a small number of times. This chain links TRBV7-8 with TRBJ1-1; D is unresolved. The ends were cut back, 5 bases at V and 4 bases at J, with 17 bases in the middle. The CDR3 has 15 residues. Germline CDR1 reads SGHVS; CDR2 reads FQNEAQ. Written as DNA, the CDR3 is TGTGCCAGCAGCCCTTTCCGTGCGGGTAGCACTGAAGCTTTCTTT. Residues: CASSPFRAGSTEAFF.

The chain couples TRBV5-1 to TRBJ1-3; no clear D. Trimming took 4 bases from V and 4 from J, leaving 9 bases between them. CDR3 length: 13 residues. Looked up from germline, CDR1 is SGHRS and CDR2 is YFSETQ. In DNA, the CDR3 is TGCGCCAGCAGCGCAACCGGGGGAAACACCATATATTTT. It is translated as CASSATGGNTIYF.

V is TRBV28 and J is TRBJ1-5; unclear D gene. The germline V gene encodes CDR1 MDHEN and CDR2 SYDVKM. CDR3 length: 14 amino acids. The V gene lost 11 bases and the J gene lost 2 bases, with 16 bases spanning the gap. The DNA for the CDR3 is TGTGCCCTCAGCGCGGGAGGTGGCAATCAGCCCCAGCATTTT. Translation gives CALSAGGGNQPQHF.

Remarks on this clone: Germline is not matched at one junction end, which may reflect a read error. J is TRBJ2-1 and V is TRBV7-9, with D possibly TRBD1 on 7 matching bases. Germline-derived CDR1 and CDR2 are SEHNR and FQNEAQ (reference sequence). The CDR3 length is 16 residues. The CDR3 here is CACSLGRDSGDNEQFF. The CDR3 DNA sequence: TGTGCCTGCAGCTTAGGGCGGGACAGTGGGGACAATGAGCAGTTCTTC.

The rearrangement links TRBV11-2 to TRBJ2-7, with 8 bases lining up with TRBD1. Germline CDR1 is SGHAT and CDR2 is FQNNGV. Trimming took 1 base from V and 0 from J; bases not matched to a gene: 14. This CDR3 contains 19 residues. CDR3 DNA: TGTGCCAGCAGCTTAGTATTAGGCCGGTTGACAGGGGCCTCCTACGAGCAGTACTTC. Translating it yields CASSLVLGRLTGASYEQYF.

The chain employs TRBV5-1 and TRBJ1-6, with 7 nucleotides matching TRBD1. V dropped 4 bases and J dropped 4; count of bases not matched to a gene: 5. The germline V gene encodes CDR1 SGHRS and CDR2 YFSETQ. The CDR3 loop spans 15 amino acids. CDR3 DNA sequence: TGCGCCAGCAGCACTGGACAGGCATATAATTCACCCCTCCACTTT. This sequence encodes CASSTGQAYNSPLHF. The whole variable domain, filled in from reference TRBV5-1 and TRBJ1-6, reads KAGVTQTPRYLIKTRGQQVTLSCSPISGHRSVSWYQQTPGQGLQFLFEYFSETQRNKGNFPGRFSGRQFSNSRSEMNVSTLELGDSALYLCASSTGQAYNSPLHFGNGTRLTVT.

For the CDR3, the DNA is TGTGCCAGCAGCTATAGCGGGGCCGAAGATACGCAGTATTTT. Its protein is CASSYSGAEDTQYF. This rearrangement joins TRBV6-5 to TRBJ2-3; TRBD2 agrees at 8 bases. The J segment lost 5 bases and the V segment lost 6 bases, leaving 7 bases of the junction unmatched. Germline values: CDR1 MNHEY, CDR2 SVGAGI. This CDR3 region has 14 residues.

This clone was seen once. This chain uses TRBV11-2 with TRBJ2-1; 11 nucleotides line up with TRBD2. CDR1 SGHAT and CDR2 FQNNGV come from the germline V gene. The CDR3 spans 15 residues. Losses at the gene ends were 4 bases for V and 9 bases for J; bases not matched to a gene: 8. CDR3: CASSSIAGGPGEQFF. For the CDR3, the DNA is TGTGCCAGCAGCTCCATAGCGGGGGGGCCAGGTGAGCAGTTCTTC.

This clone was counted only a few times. The CDR3 nucleotides read TGCGCCAGCACCGAGACAGGGGTGACAGATACGCAGTATTTT. It is translated as CASTETGVTDTQYF. The chain employs TRBV5-1 and TRBJ2-3; 8 nucleotides line up with TRBD1. The CDR3 is 14 residues long. The germline CDR1 and CDR2 sequences are SGHRS and YFSETQ. J gave up 3 bases and V 6 bases, and 6 bases lay outside the gene matches. The full variable domain, rest sourced from reference TRBV5-1 and TRBJ2-3, is KAGVTQTPRYLIKTRGQQVTLSCSPISGHRSVSWYQQTPGQGLQFLFEYFSETQRNKGNFPGRFSGRQFSNSRSEMNVSTLELGDSALYLCASTETGVTDTQYFGPGTRLTVL.

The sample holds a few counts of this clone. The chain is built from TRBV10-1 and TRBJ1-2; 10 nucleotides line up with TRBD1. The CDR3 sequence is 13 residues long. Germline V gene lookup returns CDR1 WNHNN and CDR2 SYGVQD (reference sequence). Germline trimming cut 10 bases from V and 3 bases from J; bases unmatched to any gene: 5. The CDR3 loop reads CATRGTGDYGYTF. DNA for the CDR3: TGCGCCACCCGCGGGACAGGGGACTATGGCTACACCTTC.